This TCR beta chain stems from a study of T cells after yellow fever vaccination. Regarding the study as a whole: The bulk population could contribute abundant contaminating clonotypes to FACS-sorted repertoires. Peaking on day 5 versus 15, the secondary response was faster but weaker. A small share of clonotypes appeared in both CD4 and CD8 compartments.

A few counts support this clonotype. Its antigen is not identified. TCRdb reprocessed the 5' RACE reads with MiXCR, giving one entry per CDR3 protein. The data contain tens of thousands of distinct CDR3 sequences, around 7% of them singletons. V lost 5 bases and J lost 4, with 16 bases in between. CDR3 length: 15 residues. The sample consisted of CD8+ T cells sorted from PBMCs, taken around 5 days after the first yellow fever vaccination. This clonotype originated in a man younger than 35 who received the YFV17D yellow fever vaccine. V and J are TRBV12-3 or TRBV12-4 and TRBJ2-3; D is perhaps TRBD2 (7 bases). The CDR3 region is CASSIRGAGADTQYF. Here the CDR3 DNA reads TGTGCCAGCAGTATCCGGGGGGCCGGTGCAGATACGCAGTATTTT.